This entry describes one TCR beta chain. Its antigen remains undetermined. The input lacks base qualities; no much larger clone sits a single base away. The sample comes from a study of CD8+ T cells in alopecia areata (dated by TCRdb to the late 2010s). Turning to the overall study: Treated patients were enrolled in an open-label pilot trial of oral tofacitinib, 5 to 10 mg twice daily, for moderate-to-severe alopecia areata. Tofacitinib was given for 6 to 18 months, followed by 6 months of follow-up off drug to assess delayed response and recurrence. Disease severity in treated patients was measured with the SALT score, which quantifies the percentage of affected scalp surface area. In both human patients and the C3H/HeJ mouse model, the study applied high-throughput TCRbeta sequencing to look at T cell clonal expansion in alopecia areata. On the human side, TCRbeta sequencing was run on scalp tissue and on sorted CD4+ and CD8+ peripheral blood T cells from healthy controls and from alopecia areata patients with either patchy or totalis/universalis disease. Biopsies were taken from tofacitinib-treated patients at baseline and again at 4 and 24 weeks into treatment, and several of those patients also had a later scalp biopsy. Scalp clonality was compared among normal scalp (n=4), patchy alopecia areata scalp (n=8), and alopecia totalis/universalis scalp (n=8). RNA was extracted with the PAXgene miRNA kit for fixed scalp, the miRNeasy kit for PBMCs, and the RNeasy kit for mouse skin. Amplification of TCRbeta CDR3 regions was done by immunoSEQ multiplex PCR using 35 Vbeta forward primers and 13 Jbeta reverse primers.

Based on the germline V gene, the CDR1 and CDR2 sequences are MGHDK and SYGVNS. From V the trimming removes 3 bases and from J it removes 10 bases, while the gene matches leave 8 bases of the junction unaccounted for. The CDR3 runs 14 residues from the cysteine to the phenylalanine. The entry retains the CDR3 DNA only, 42 bases that are in frame from base 1. What the treatment or condition label conveys for this sample: oral pan-JAK inhibitor, 5-10 mg twice daily. Peripheral blood and lesional scalp punch biopsies were obtained from patients with alopecia areata. PBMCs were separated by density centrifugation and stained for CD3, CD4 and CD8, after which CD4+ and CD8+ T cells were sorted on a FACSAria. The library came from the immunoSEQ multiplex PCR assay. RNA was extracted from all samples and reverse transcribed into cDNA, which served as template for TCR sequencing. SuperScript III was used to make first-strand cDNA, primed with a 2:1 mix of oligo-dT and random hexamers. Amplification bias was assessed with a synthetic immune receptor repertoire, and residual bias was removed computationally. Processing in the source paper ran as follows. Raw reads were preprocessed to remove errors, and CDR3 was defined according to IMGT conventions as the region from the conserved cysteine to phenylalanine. Clonality was computed by normalizing Shannon entropy by log2 of the number of productive unique TCRs and subtracting the result from 1. CD4 or CD8 identity of scalp clones was inferred by cross-referencing scalp TCRbeta sequences with sorted blood CD4 and CD8 repertoires. The clones in this table, taken by TCRdb from immuneACCESS, are in-frame only. Not every clone is retained; where verified, under half of the shortfall comes from an unresolved V gene, and the cause of the rest is unknown. V, J and clone size derive from that table, while D and trimming were established from the DNA sequence. The sample includes 150,000 to 200,000 clones, with 58% observed a single time. The ten top clones hold 15% to 20% of the sample.

The investigation overall reported the following: Tofacitinib significantly lowered scalp clonality and the number of expanded CD8+ clones among the top 100 scalp clones. Shared TCR sequences between patients were less evident than in mice, which may be partly attributable to HLA diversity in the patient population. Higher clonality and more expanded CD8+ clones were observed in lesional scalp than in normal scalp, particularly in alopecia totalis/universalis, a finding suggestive of antigenic drive. Many expanded lesional clones were found to persist in scalp and blood during tofacitinib treatment, and relapse after treatment cessation may be partly explained by this persistence. Scalp TCR repertoire analysis is complicated because resident alphabeta T cells in normal human skin are also sequenced, whereas mouse skin is dominated by gammadelta T cells. Because the treated cohort was small and included a single nonresponder, larger studies are needed to assess links between baseline CD8+ expansion and response.

In this chain, TRBV25-1 is recombined with TRBJ2-1, with 8 central nucleotides matching TRBD2. The receptor was isolated from a human donor with alopecia areata. The sequencing used CD4+ T cells sorted from blood, collected at approximately week 60, from a patient treated with tofacitinib. CDR3 sequence: CASSEVSGAPEQFF. The DNA sequence reads TGTGCCAGCAGTGAGGTTAGCGGGGCACCGGAGCAGTTCTTC.